This entry lists 27 T cell receptor beta chains sequenced from one sample in a study of identical twins. TCRdb reprocessed the 5' RACE reads via MiXCR and lists one record per CDR3 protein. This sample has about 20,000 distinct CDR3 sequences, with approximately 71% found just once. The sample comprised memory (CD45RO+) T cells sorted from blood. The receptors stem from a young woman in good health. This table probably holds off-target reads from a library built for another chain.

This chain connects TRBV7-6 to TRBJ2-3; TRBD2 matches at 13 bases. There are 17 residues in the CDR3. The ends lost 5 bases at V and 4 bases at J; junction bases unmatched: 9. Germline assignment: CDR1 SGHVS and CDR2 FNYEAQ. The CDR3 protein is CASSPHLGTSGADTQYF. CDR3 in DNA: TGTGCCAGCAGCCCGCACTTAGGGACTAGCGGGGCAGATACGCAGTATTTT.

The V and J genes are TRBV19 and TRBJ2-3; D perhaps matches TRBD2 (5 bases). V was shortened by 2 bases and J by 2 bases, with 11 bases between the two germline ends. CDR3 length: 15 amino acids. Germline loops: CDR1 LNHDA, CDR2 SQIVND (reference sequence). CDR3 amino acids: CASSITTGFTDTQYF. The CDR3 nucleotides read TGTGCCAGTAGTATAACTACGGGATTCACAGATACGCAGTATTTT.

This rearrangement joins TRBV5-1 to TRBJ2-7; tentative D call: TRBD2 (6 bases). Germline CDR1 and CDR2: SGHRS and YFSETQ. V was cut by 1 base and J by 3 bases, with 14 bases left in between. This CDR3 is 15 amino acids long. This CDR3 reads CASSLRIQGLYEQYF. In DNA form, the CDR3 reads TGCGCCAGCAGCTTGAGGATCCAGGGACTCTACGAGCAGTACTTC.

V and J are TRBV9 and TRBJ2-7; D is unresolved. Trimming stripped 1 base from V and 2 bases from J, with 28 bases between. The CDR3 is 20 residues long. In germline, CDR1 is SGDLS, CDR2 YYNGEE. The CDR3 is CASSVIAGRRTNLWTYEQYF. CDR3 in DNA: TGTGCCAGCAGCGTAATTGCCGGCAGAAGGACCAACCTATGGACCTACGAGCAGTACTTC.

The CDR3 sequence is CSVGRQGEQFF. The CDR3 bases are TGCAGCGTCGGCCGACAGGGTGAGCAGTTCTTC. The chain is built from TRBV29-1 and TRBJ2-1; 7 bases are shared with TRBD1. The germline gives CDR1 SQVTM, CDR2 ANQGSEA. Trimming at V came to 6 bases and at J to 9 bases, leaving 5 bases not matched to a gene. This CDR3 comprises 11 residues.

This clonotype was observed a handful of times. J is TRBJ2-1 and V is TRBV9, with D tentatively TRBD1 (5 bases). Trimming cost V 4 bases and J 7 bases, with 12 bases left between them. The germline CDR1 and CDR2 sequences are SGDLS and YYNGEE. This CDR3 contains 13 residues. The CDR3 here is CASSPTYRNEQFF. In DNA form, the CDR3 reads TGTGCCAGCAGCCCCACTTACAGGAATGAGCAGTTCTTC. The whole variable domain, filled in from reference TRBV9 and TRBJ2-1, reads DSGVTQTPKHLITATGQRVTLRCSPRSGDLSVYWYQQSLDQGLQFLIQYYNGEERAKGNILERFSAQQFPDLHSELNLSSLELGDSALYFCASSPTYRNEQFFGPGTRLTVL.

The chain recombines TRBV30 with TRBJ1-3; D is unresolved. Trimming took off 2 bases at V and 3 bases at J, with 17 bases between the two ends. This CDR3 region has 16 residues. Germline V gene data show CDR1 as GTSNPN and CDR2 as SVGIG (reference sequence). The CDR3 here is CAWSQRPVSVGNTIYF. The CDR3 coding sequence is TGTGCCTGGAGTCAGAGGCCCGTATCCGTTGGAAACACCATATATTTT.

This chain joins TRBV13 and TRBJ2-1, with TRBD2 as a possible D gene (5 bases). This CDR3 region has 14 residues. V lost 9 bases and J 0 bases, leaving 12 bases between the germline ends. The V gene's germline CDR1 is PRHDT and CDR2 FYEKMQ (reference sequence). The CDR3 nucleotides are TGTGCCAGTACAGCGCGGGCCTCCTACAATGAGCAGTTCTTC. This translates into CASTARASYNEQFF.

The V and J genes are TRBV15 and TRBJ1-2, with D hard to call. Germline values: CDR1 LNHNV, CDR2 YYDKDF (reference sequence). The CDR3 has 12 residues. V was clipped by 0 bases and J by 5 bases, with 4 bases between them. The CDR3, as DNA: TGTGCCACCAGCAGAGACAGATATGGCTACACCTTC. It specifies CATSRDRYGYTF.

The chain combines TRBV2 with TRBJ2-1, with D maybe TRBD2 (6 bases). V was shortened by 3 bases and J by 6 bases, with 15 bases between the two germline ends. There are 15 residues in the CDR3. Germline V lookup: CDR1 SNHLY, CDR2 FYNNEI. CDR3 sequence: CASSERTGTRNEQFF. In DNA, the CDR3 is TGTGCCAGCAGTGAGCGGACCGGGACTCGCAATGAGCAGTTCTTC.

V gene TRBV12-3 or TRBV12-4 combines with J gene TRBJ2-3; D is unresolved. Trimming took 3 bases from V and 3 from J, leaving 7 bases between them. CDR3 length: 13 amino acids. CDR3 bases: TGTGCCAGCAGTTTGAGAGAAACAGATACGCAGTATTTT. It is translated as CASSLRETDTQYF.

This chain uses TRBV25-1 with TRBJ2-2; D unclear. The CDR3 is 14 residues long. Germline lookup yields CDR1 MGHDK and CDR2 SYGVNS. Trimming took 3 bases from V and 3 from J, leaving 8 bases between them. CDR3 DNA: TGTGCCAGCAGTGATGTGACACACACCGGGGAGCTGTTTTTT. This codes for CASSDVTHTGELFF.

This clonotype has just a few counts. For the CDR3, the DNA is TGCAGTGCTAGAGTTATTGTACTAGCGGATACTTCCACAGATACGCAGTATTTT. It is translated as CSARVIVLADTSTDTQYF. This chain uses TRBV20-1 with TRBJ2-3, with 8 positions matching TRBD2. The CDR3 is 18 amino acids. The V gene's germline CDR1 is DFQATT and CDR2 SNEGSKA (reference sequence). After removal of 1 base from V and 2 bases from J, the junction contained 14 bases not matched to a gene.

This clonotype has a handful of counts. The chain joins TRBV7-2 to TRBJ2-7; 9 positions agree with TRBD2. With 1 base clipped from V and 3 bases from J, the junction kept 7 bases outside the gene matches. The germline V gene has CDR1 SGHTA and CDR2 FQGNSA. This CDR3 is built from 16 residues. CDR3 sequence: CASSLEGSSGVYEQYF. The CDR3 coding sequence is TGTGCCAGCAGCTTAGAGGGGTCTAGCGGGGTCTACGAGCAGTACTTC.

The CDR3 region has the DNA TGCAGTGCTAGCCGACTAGCGGGAGGGCATGAGCAGTTCTTC. Its protein is CSASRLAGGHEQFF. V usage is TRBV20-1 and J usage is TRBJ2-1, with 14 bases aligning to TRBD2. The CDR3 is 14 amino acids. Germline CDR1 DFQATT, CDR2 SNEGSKA (reference sequence). Trimming removed 3 bases from V and 8 bases from J; junction bases left unmatched: 3.

This clonotype showed up just a few times. The chain carries TRBV6-5 and TRBJ2-1; 7 positions match TRBD2. This CDR3 has 15 residues. V was pared by 0 bases and J by 10 bases, with 9 bases of the junction left unmatched. The V gene's germline CDR1 is MNHEY and CDR2 SVGAGI. CDR3 DNA sequence: TGTGCCAGCAGTTACTCTGAGCGGGGACCAGGCGAGCAGTTCTTC. It yields the protein CASSYSERGPGEQFF.

The chain links TRBV29-1 to TRBJ2-1; D is uncertain. This CDR3 comprises 13 residues. V lost 4 bases, J lost 5 bases, and 12 bases lay in between. Germline CDR1 is SQVTM and CDR2 is ANQGSEA. Here the CDR3 DNA reads TGCAGCGTTGGGTCCCAAAGGAACAATGAGCAGTTCTTC. Translated: CSVGSQRNNEQFF.

The J gene is TRBJ2-7, the V gene TRBV5-1, with 9 positions matching TRBD2. V shed 2 bases, J shed 7 bases, and the junction held 7 bases outside the gene matches. The CDR3 has 14 residues. Germline V CDR1 and CDR2: SGHRS, YFSETQ. The CDR3 loop reads CASSFGTSSGEQYF. CDR3 bases: TGCGCCAGCAGCTTCGGGACTAGCTCCGGAGAGCAGTACTTC.

This clonotype showed up just a few times. The rearrangement joins TRBV23-1 to TRBJ2-4; the match to TRBD1 covers 7 bases. TRBV23-1 is assigned to the ORF class and has an uncertain function. This CDR3 is built from 13 residues. The V gene end was trimmed by 2 bases and the J gene end by 15 bases; junction bases not matched to a gene: 10. The CDR3 DNA reads as TGCGCCAGCAGTCAAAGGGACAGAAGTTGGGGGTACTTC. As protein: CASSQRDRSWGYF.

The V call is TRBV5-4, the J call TRBJ2-1, with 11 bases that match TRBD2. The V and J ends lost 1 base and 5 bases, in that order; junction bases with no gene match: 2. The CDR3 sequence is 15 residues long. Per the germline V gene, CDR1 is SGHNT and CDR2 is YYREEE (reference sequence). The CDR3 nucleotides are TGTGCCAGCAGCTTGCAACTAGCGGGGGACAATGAGCAGTTCTTC. Translation gives CASSLQLAGDNEQFF. Together with reference TRBV5-4 and TRBJ2-1, the CDR3 gives the full variable domain: ETGVTQSPTHLIKTRGQQVTLRCSSQSGHNTVSWYQQALGQGPQFIFQYYREEENGRGNFPPRFSGLQFPNYSSELNVNALELDDSALYLCASSLQLAGDNEQFFGPGTRLTVL.

The CDR3 loop is CASSYSTLRTEYTDTQYF. CDR3 coding DNA: TGTGCCAGCAGTTACTCGACCCTCCGGACAGAATACACAGATACGCAGTATTTT. The chain recombines TRBV6-5 with TRBJ2-3; a weak D match, TRBD1 (6 bases). Germline loops: CDR1 MNHEY, CDR2 SVGAGI. The V end was cut by 0 bases, the J end by 2 bases, with 18 bases between. CDR3 length equals 18 residues.

The V and J genes are TRBV5-5 and TRBJ2-7; TRBD2 is a possible D gene (6 bases). The CDR3 extends over 13 amino acids. Germline CDR1 and CDR2: SGHKS and YYEKEE (reference sequence). V lost 2 bases, J lost 1 base, and 7 bases lay in between. CDR3 DNA sequence: TGTGCCAGCAGCTTTGGAGGGTCCTACGAGCAGTACTTC. As protein: CASSFGGSYEQYF.

V and J are TRBV15 and TRBJ1-4, with D possibly TRBD1 on 5 matching bases. The CDR3 consists of 13 residues. Looked up from germline, CDR1 is LNHNV and CDR2 is YYDKDF (reference sequence). V was shortened by 6 bases and J by 5 bases, with 10 bases between the two germline ends. The CDR3 bases are TGTGCCACCAGAGGGGCGACCAATGAAAAACTGTTTTTT. Residues: CATRGATNEKLFF.

This clonotype has just a few counts. The chain uses TRBV18 and TRBJ2-1, with TRBD2 identical over 10 bases. V shed 5 bases, J shed 5 bases, and the junction held 6 bases outside the gene matches. This CDR3 is built from 15 residues. The V gene's germline CDR1 is KGHSH and CDR2 LQKENI. The CDR3 sequence: CASSSLAGADNEQFF. The CDR3, as DNA: TGTGCCAGCTCATCTCTAGCGGGAGCTGACAATGAGCAGTTCTTC.

This chain connects TRBV4-3 to TRBJ2-5; 8 bases line up with TRBD1. The CDR3 is 15 residues long. CDR1 is LGHNA, CDR2 YSLEER, per germline. The junction had 9 bases not matched to a gene; V was cut back by 4 bases and J by 5 bases. CDR3 coding DNA: TGCGCCAGCAGCCTCGGACAGGGAAAATTTGAGACCCAGTACTTC. It codes for CASSLGQGKFETQYF.

The CDR3 reads CASSRLLAGGINHEQYF. For the CDR3, the DNA is TGTGCCAGTAGTAGGTTACTAGCGGGAGGGATAAACCACGAGCAGTACTTC. The V and J genes are TRBV19 and TRBJ2-7; 13 nucleotides line up with TRBD2. The V and J ends lost 4 bases and 5 bases, in that order; junction bases with no gene match: 11. The length of the CDR3 is 17 residues. Germline CDR1 and CDR2: LNHDA and SQIVND (reference sequence).

This clonotype was found once. This sequence joins TRBV5-1 and TRBJ2-2; D not certain. Trimming took off 0 bases at V and 5 bases at J, with 8 bases between the two ends. This CDR3 region has 14 residues. CDR1 SGHRS and CDR2 YFSETQ come from the germline V gene. The CDR3 DNA sequence: TGCGCCAGCAGCTTGGTTGAGGAAACCGGGGAGCTGTTTTTT. Residues: CASSLVEETGELFF.